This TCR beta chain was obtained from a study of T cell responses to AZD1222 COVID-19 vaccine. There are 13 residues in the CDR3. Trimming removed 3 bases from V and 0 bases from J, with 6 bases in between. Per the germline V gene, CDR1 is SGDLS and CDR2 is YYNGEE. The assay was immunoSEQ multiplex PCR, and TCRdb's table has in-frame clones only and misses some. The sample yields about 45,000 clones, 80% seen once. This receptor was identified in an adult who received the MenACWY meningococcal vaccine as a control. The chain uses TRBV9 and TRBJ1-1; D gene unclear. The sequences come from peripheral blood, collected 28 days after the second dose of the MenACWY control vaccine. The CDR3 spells CASSGSMNTEAFF. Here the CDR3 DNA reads TGTGCCAGCAGCGGATCTATGAACACTGAAGCTTTCTTT.